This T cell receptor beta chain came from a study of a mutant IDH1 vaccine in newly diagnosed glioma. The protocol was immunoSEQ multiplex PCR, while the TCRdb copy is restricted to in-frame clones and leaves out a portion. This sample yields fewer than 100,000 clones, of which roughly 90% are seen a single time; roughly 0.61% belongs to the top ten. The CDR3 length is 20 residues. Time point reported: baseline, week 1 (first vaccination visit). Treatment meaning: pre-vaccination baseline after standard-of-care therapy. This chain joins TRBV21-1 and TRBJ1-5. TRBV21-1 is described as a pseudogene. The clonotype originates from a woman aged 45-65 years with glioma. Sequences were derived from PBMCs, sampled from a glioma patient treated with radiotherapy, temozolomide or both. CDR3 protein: CASSKAEGGQGIYSNQPQHF. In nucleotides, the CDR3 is TGTGCCAGCAGCAAAGCGGAGGGAGGACAAGGAATTTATAGCAATCAGCCCCAGCATTTT.